The subject of this entry is one T cell receptor (beta chain). No antigen is known for it. This sample stems from a study of human T cells and chemical hapten exposure. Time point meaning: patch test 1, 2 weeks after DPC sensitization. Indicated treatment: therapeutic diphenylcyclopropenone sensitization with weekly scalp DPC. TCRdb ran MiXCR on the RACE reads and lists one entry per CDR3 protein. The repertoire holds roughly 70,000 distinct CDR3 sequences, with approximately 35% as singletons. The CDR3 is 13 amino acids. With 1 base clipped from V and 9 bases from J, the junction kept 6 bases outside the gene matches. Study results and limitations: Following DPC sensitization, TCRs present above 1 in 1000 frequency showed no change. Healthy individuals' immune responses may differ from those of donors, who had alopecia. Expanded TCRs were compared with controls, and the expanded TCRs formed significantly more large CDR3 similarity clusters. Positive correlation was observed between PT1 expanded TCR counts and patch test score.

The sequencing here drew on whole blood, taken in connection with sensitization to the hapten diphenylcyclopropenone (DPC). The chain joins TRBV12-3 or TRBV12-4 to TRBJ2-7, with 7 nucleotides matching TRBD1. The source of this sequence is a man aged 35-49 years with alopecia areata. Some clones in this sample may be carry-over from other donors' samples. The CDR3 DNA sequence: TGTGCCAGCAGTTTAGGCAGGGGGATCGGGCAGTACTTC. This sequence encodes CASSLGRGIGQYF.